The source of this TCR beta chain is a study of blood T cell repertoires in COVID-19. The wider study: Acute-phase and convalescent COVID-19 samples originated in the United States, Italy and Spain. From T cells, B-cell-depleted T cells, or PBMCs came the material, which was cDNA or gDNA.

In the authors' methods: Reference gene primers were amplified, and this amplification served to estimate nucleated cell counts. The repertoire was sequenced with immunoSEQ multiplex PCR; TCRdb's copy has only in-frame clones and lacks some. That table furnishes V, J and clone size, whereas the DNA furnished D and trimming. The sample lists around 140,000 clones; around 81% were seen once. The CDR3 covers 14 residues. Trimming at V came to 5 bases and at J to 5 bases, leaving 8 bases not matched to a gene. CDR1 and CDR2 (germline): MDHEN, SYDVKM. This TCR derives from a woman aged 55-75 years with active or convalescent COVID-19. The sequenced material came from peripheral blood. This chain joins TRBV28 and TRBJ2-5; 7 bases agree with TRBD1. The chain's CDR3 is CASSPATGYETQYF. The CDR3 bases are TGTGCCAGCAGTCCTGCGACAGGGTACGAGACCCAGTACTTC.